This T cell receptor (beta chain) is drawn from a study of blood T cell repertoires in COVID-19. As for the study in general: Donors in the United States, Italy and Spain gave samples during acute or convalescent COVID-19. The cDNA or gDNA used as material had been derived from T cells, B-cell-depleted T cells, or PBMCs.

Sequenced by immunoSEQ multiplex PCR; TCRdb stores in-frame clones only, minus some. The sample records around 140,000 clones, 86% being singletons. This CDR3 is 14 amino acids long. CDR1 and CDR2 from the germline V gene are SEHNR and FQNEAQ (reference sequence). Trimming pared 3 bases from V and 5 bases from J, leaving 13 bases between. The chain couples TRBV7-9 to TRBJ1-1; D is perhaps TRBD1 (6 bases). Sequencing was carried out using PBMCs or T cells enriched from blood (not recorded which). The sequence derives from a man between 45 and 60 years old who had recovered from COVID-19. Here the CDR3 reads CASSFPQGNTEAFF. For the CDR3, the DNA is TGTGCCAGCAGCTTTCCACAGGGAAATACTGAAGCTTTCTTT.